This T cell receptor (beta chain) was profiled in a study of PD-1 blockade in classical Hodgkin lymphoma. Broader study findings: Before treatment, TCR diversity in newly diagnosed patients was reportedly lower than in healthy donors. Repertoire differences have undefined causes, possibly disease activity or prior therapy.

All patients relapsed after autologous stem cell transplantation, and brentuximab vedotin exposure varied. Sequenced by immunoSEQ multiplex PCR; TCRdb stores in-frame clones only, minus some. The table records 45,000 to 55,000 clones, 81% of them present only once. Concerning this clone: Its target is unknown.

Germline V gene lookup returns CDR1 LNHDA and CDR2 SQIVND (reference sequence). V lost 6 bases, J lost 7 bases, and 15 bases lay in between. There are 14 residues in the CDR3. The chain recombines TRBV19 with TRBJ1-4; a possible D gene is TRBD1 (6 bases). Sequenced material: peripheral blood mononuclear cells (PBMCs), taken at baseline. This sequence was found in a human donor with classical Hodgkin lymphoma. CDR3 sequence: CASRGGRGREKLFF. The CDR3, as DNA: TGTGCCAGTAGGGGGGGCCGGGGTCGTGAAAAACTGTTTTTT.